The 26 T cell receptor beta chains below all came from one sample that was sequenced in a study of blood T cell repertoires in COVID-19. Profiled with immunoSEQ multiplex PCR; TCRdb holds only in-frame clones, not every one. The sample records about 210,000 clones, roughly 79% being singletons. The source material was PBMCs or T cells enriched from blood (not recorded which). These TCRs come from a woman aged 45-59 years with acute COVID-19.

The genes are TRBV7-2 and TRBJ2-5, with D maybe TRBD2 (5 bases). The CDR3 extends over 14 amino acids. V shed 5 bases and J shed 5 bases, with 15 bases lying between them. The germline gives CDR1 SGHTA, CDR2 FQGNSA. The CDR3 spells CASSTPGREETQYF. The CDR3, as DNA: TGTGCCAGCAGCACCCCGGGAAGGGAGGAGACCCAGTACTTC. The entire variable domain, with the rest obtained from reference TRBV7-2 and TRBJ2-5, is as follows: GAGVSQSPSNKVTEKGKDVELRCDPISGHTALYWYRQSLGQGLEFLIYFQGNSAPDKSGLPSDRFSAERTGGSVSTLTIQRTQQEDSAVYLCASSTPGREETQYFGPGTRLLVL.

The chain joins TRBV27 to TRBJ2-2; TRBD1 matches 9 bases. Germline trimming cut 6 bases from V and 5 bases from J; bases unmatched to any gene: 7. Per the germline V gene, CDR1 is MNHEY and CDR2 is SMNVEV (reference sequence). The CDR3 has 15 residues. CDR3: CASREQGARTGELFF. The CDR3 region has the DNA TGTGCCAGCAGGGAACAGGGGGCAAGGACCGGGGAGCTGTTTTTT.

The genes are TRBV14 and TRBJ2-5, with D tentatively TRBD2 (5 bases). CDR3 size: 14 residues. V shed 3 bases and J shed 5 bases, with 13 bases lying between them. CDR1 is SGHDN, CDR2 FVKESK, per germline. The CDR3 DNA sequence: TGTGCCAGCAGCCAGGCCCCACGGAGGGAGACCCAGTACTTC. Its protein product is CASSQAPRRETQYF.

The CDR3 loop reads CASSIYHIGLMETSNQPQHF. CDR3 DNA sequence: TGTGCCAGTAGTATATACCACATTGGACTGATGGAGACTAGCAATCAGCCCCAGCATTTT. The chain joins TRBV19 to TRBJ1-5; D remains ambiguous. Trimming removed 2 bases at V and 0 bases at J, with 23 bases between. The CDR3 loop spans 20 amino acids. CDR1 and CDR2 (germline): LNHDA, SQIVND (reference sequence). Variable domain in full (rest from reference TRBV19 and TRBJ1-5): DGGITQSPKYLFRKEGQNVTLSCEQNLNHDAMYWYRQDPGQGLRLIYYSQIVNDFQKGDIAEGYSVSREKKESFPLTVTSAQKNPTAFYLCASSIYHIGLMETSNQPQHFGDGTRLSIL.

A few counts support this clone. The chain joins TRBV28 to TRBJ2-7; 9 nucleotides line up with TRBD1. Germline CDR1 reads MDHEN; CDR2 reads SYDVKM. The length of the CDR3 is 15 residues. The J segment lost 3 bases and the V segment lost 7 bases, leaving 10 bases of the junction unmatched. The CDR3 reads CASIVIGTGIYEQYF. The CDR3 DNA is TGTGCCAGCATCGTTATAGGGACAGGGATCTACGAGCAGTACTTC.

The chain couples TRBV29-1 to TRBJ2-3; 7 positions agree with TRBD2. The V segment lost 5 bases and the J segment 1 base; nucleotides outside the gene matches: 6. Germline V gene sequence: CDR1 SQVTM, CDR2 ANQGSEA. The CDR3 totals 14 residues. The CDR3 reads CSVPLSGGTDTQYF. For the CDR3, the DNA is TGCAGCGTTCCCCTAAGCGGGGGCACAGATACGCAGTATTTT.

CDR3 loop: CASSLTGVGTQYF. CDR3 nucleotides: TGTGCCAGCAGCCTCACAGGGGTAGGGACCCAGTACTTC. The V gene is TRBV7-2, the J gene TRBJ2-5; 7 bases are a match to TRBD1. This CDR3 is 13 amino acids long. Germline V gives CDR1 SGHTA, CDR2 FQGNSA. The V and J ends lost 5 bases and 7 bases, in that order; junction bases with no gene match: 7.

This sequence joins TRBV11-3 and TRBJ2-5; 15 bases match TRBD2. From germline, CDR1 is SGHNT and CDR2 YENEEA. The CDR3 spans 17 residues. The V gene end was trimmed by 5 bases and the J gene end by 5 bases; junction bases not matched to a gene: 9. The CDR3, as DNA: TGTGCCAGCAGCCCATGGACTAGCGGGGGGGCCTACGAGACCCAGTACTTC. Protein: CASSPWTSGGAYETQYF.

V gene TRBV5-8 combines with J gene TRBJ1-6; D may be TRBD1 (6 bases). This CDR3 spans 12 amino acids. Germline lookup yields CDR1 SGHTS and CDR2 YDEGEE. The germline V and J ends were trimmed by 7 bases and 7 bases, with 9 bases remaining between them. CDR3 in amino acids: CASGTGNSPLHF. In DNA form, the CDR3 reads TGTGCCAGCGGCACAGGGAATTCACCCCTCCACTTT.

This chain's CDR3 is CASSPNRGTSSGNTIYF. In nucleotides, the CDR3 is TGTGCCAGCAGTCCTAACCGAGGGACAAGTTCTGGAAACACCATATATTTT. The chain combines TRBV6-6 with TRBJ1-3; D possibly corresponds to TRBD1 (6 bases). The CDR3 totals 17 residues. With 5 bases removed from V and 1 base from J, the gap between germline ends came to 18 bases. In germline, CDR1 is MNHNY, CDR2 SVGAGI (reference sequence).

The chain has TRBV21-1 and TRBJ1-5; the table assigns TRBD1, which was not confirmed against the DNA. TRBV21-1 represents a pseudogene. The CDR3 runs to 18 residues. The CDR3 nucleotides are TGTGCCAGCAGCAAACAGTGGACAGGGGGCGCGAGCAATCAGCCCCAGCATTTT. Translated: CASSKQWTGGASNQPQHF.

The rearrangement joins TRBV27 to TRBJ2-7; TRBD2 matches 10 bases. V shed 5 bases and J 6 bases; nucleotides not matched to a gene: 4. The CDR3 length is 13 residues. Germline loops: CDR1 MNHEY, CDR2 SMNVEV (reference sequence). The CDR3, as DNA: TGTGCCAGCAGTCTTGGACTAGCGGCCGAGCAGTACTTC. It codes for CASSLGLAAEQYF.

The chain links TRBV5-1 to TRBJ1-2, with TRBD1 matching over 7 bases. The V and J ends lost 4 bases and 4 bases, in that order; junction bases with no gene match: 7. CDR1 is SGHRS, CDR2 YFSETQ, per germline. The CDR3 runs to 14 residues. DNA of the CDR3: TGCGCCAGCAGCACATCGACAGGGCGCTATGGCTACACCTTC. This translates into CASSTSTGRYGYTF.

The chain links TRBV15 to TRBJ2-1, with 11 bases fitting TRBD2. Germline-derived CDR1 and CDR2 are LNHNV and YYDKDF (reference sequence). V lost 5 bases to trimming and J lost 2 bases; unmatched junction nucleotides: 5. The CDR3 covers 16 residues. The CDR3 nucleotides read TGTGCCACCAGCTTCCGACTAGCGGGACCCTACAATGAGCAGTTCTTC. Amino acid sequence: CATSFRLAGPYNEQFF.

This clone was seen only a few times. This sequence joins TRBV18 and TRBJ1-1; 7 bases are a match to TRBD1. Unmatched junction bases numbered 2, after V lost 4 bases and J lost 3 bases. This CDR3 spans 13 amino acids. The V gene's germline CDR1 is KGHSH and CDR2 LQKENI. The CDR3: CASSQDRDTEAFF. The CDR3 DNA is TGTGCCAGCTCACAAGACAGGGACACTGAAGCTTTCTTT. Combining the CDR3 with reference TRBV18 and TRBJ1-1 gives the whole variable domain NAGVMQNPRHLVRRRGQEARLRCSPMKGHSHVYWYRQLPEEGLKFMVYLQKENIIDESGMPKERFSAEFPKEGPSILRIQQVVRGDSAAYFCASSQDRDTEAFFGQGTRLTVV.

The chain carries TRBV28 and TRBJ2-1; 8 bases are a match to TRBD2. The J segment lost 9 bases and the V segment lost 2 bases, leaving 21 bases of the junction unmatched. CDR3 length: 19 amino acids. Germline V lookup: CDR1 MDHEN, CDR2 SYDVKM. CDR3 residues: CASSLLSSWGLGVNGEQFF. CDR3 sequence (DNA): TGTGCCAGCAGTTTACTTAGTAGTTGGGGACTAGGTGTTAACGGTGAGCAGTTCTTC.

The V gene is TRBV14, the J gene TRBJ1-5; D is uncertain. The CDR3 runs to 13 residues. V lost 1 base and J lost 3, with 4 bases in between. Germline assignment: CDR1 SGHDN and CDR2 FVKESK. CDR3 DNA sequence: TGTGCCAGCAGCCAAGGTTACAATCAGCCCCAGCATTTT. This sequence encodes CASSQGYNQPQHF. Filled out from reference TRBV14 and TRBJ1-5, the complete variable domain reads EAGVTQFPSHSVIEKGQTVTLRCDPISGHDNLYWYRRVMGKEIKFLLHFVKESKQDESGMPNNRFLAERTGGTYSTLKVQPAELEDSGVYFCASSQGYNQPQHFGDGTRLSIL.

Concerning this clone: The sample contains more than one DNA sequence encoding this CDR3. The chain couples TRBV5-4 to TRBJ1-4; tentatively, D is TRBD1 (6 bases). The CDR3 runs to 13 residues. Between the trimmed V and J ends, which lost 10 bases and 5 bases, there was a span of 15 bases. CDR1 SGHNT and CDR2 YYREEE come from the germline V gene (reference sequence). The CDR3 nucleotides read TGTGCCTCTTCAAGAGGGGGAAATGAAAAACTGTTTTTT. As protein: CASSRGGNEKLFF.

This clone was observed once. V is TRBV18 and J is TRBJ2-5, with TRBD1 identical over 11 bases. The CDR3 spans 15 residues. CDR1 and CDR2 (germline): KGHSH, LQKENI. Trimming removed 3 bases from V and 5 bases from J; junction bases left unmatched: 5. The CDR3, as DNA: TGTGCCAGCTCACCGGGACAGGGGGGGACGGAGACCCAGTACTTC. Its protein is CASSPGQGGTETQYF.

J is TRBJ1-5 and V is TRBV7-2; tentative D call: TRBD1 (6 bases). V was clipped by 4 bases and J by 3 bases, with 10 bases between them. Germline lookup yields CDR1 SGHTA and CDR2 FQGNSA. The CDR3 is 14 amino acids. The CDR3 bases are TGTGCCAGCAGCTCAGGACAGATCAATCAGCCCCAGCATTTT. The encoded protein is CASSSGQINQPQHF.

The gene calls are TRBV5-5 and TRBJ1-1; tentative D call: TRBD1 (6 bases). The CDR3 is 13 amino acids. Per the germline V gene, CDR1 is SGHKS and CDR2 is YYEKEE (reference sequence). V was trimmed by 4 bases and J by 8 bases, leaving 15 bases between them. CDR3 nucleotide sequence: TGTGCCAGCAGCGACCGGACAGCCGTCGAAGCTTTCTTT. Its protein product is CASSDRTAVEAFF.

J is TRBJ1-2 and V is TRBV21-1; the DNA was not compared with TRBD1, the D call given in the table. TRBV21-1 is shown as a pseudogene. There are 16 residues in the CDR3. The DNA of the CDR3 is TGTGCCAGCAGCCCCCGGGACAGGGGGGTAAACTATGGCTACACCTTC. Translation: CASSPRDRGVNYGYTF.

V and J are TRBV5-4 and TRBJ1-2; 9 positions match TRBD1. The CDR3 runs 15 residues. From germline, CDR1 is SGHNT and CDR2 YYREEE (reference sequence). The junction had 6 bases not matched to a gene; V was cut back by 2 bases and J by 4 bases. The CDR3 protein is CASSFGQGKPYGYTF. DNA for the CDR3: TGTGCCAGCAGCTTTGGACAGGGGAAACCCTATGGCTACACCTTC.

This clone was counted a single time. CDR3 sequence reads: CASSEVPGGANTDTQYF. The CDR3, as DNA: TGTGCCAGCAGCGAGGTCCCGGGGGGCGCAAACACAGATACGCAGTATTTT. The V gene is TRBV9, the J gene TRBJ2-3, with D maybe TRBD2 (7 bases). Germline V gene lookup returns CDR1 SGDLS and CDR2 YYNGEE. The CDR3 contains 17 residues. V lost 3 bases and J lost 2, with 19 bases in between.

This clone was seen a handful of times. The gene calls are TRBV15 and TRBJ2-3, with D possibly being TRBD2 (5 bases). Germline CDR1 LNHNV, CDR2 YYDKDF (reference sequence). The CDR3 length is 17 residues. The V end was cut by 3 bases, the J end by 0 bases, with 16 bases between. The CDR3 DNA reads as TGTGCCACCAGCAGGGACTTAGCTGCTACTAGCACAGATACGCAGTATTTT. Translation gives CATSRDLAATSTDTQYF.

The chain employs TRBV2 and TRBJ2-3; TRBD2 agrees at 12 bases. The CDR3 runs to 14 residues. Looked up from germline, CDR1 is SNHLY and CDR2 is FYNNEI. The V gene end was trimmed by 11 bases and the J gene end by 6 bases; junction bases not matched to a gene: 9. CDR3 amino acids: CAGRLAGEYDTQYF. In DNA, the CDR3 is TGTGCCGGACGACTAGCGGGAGAATACGATACGCAGTATTTT.